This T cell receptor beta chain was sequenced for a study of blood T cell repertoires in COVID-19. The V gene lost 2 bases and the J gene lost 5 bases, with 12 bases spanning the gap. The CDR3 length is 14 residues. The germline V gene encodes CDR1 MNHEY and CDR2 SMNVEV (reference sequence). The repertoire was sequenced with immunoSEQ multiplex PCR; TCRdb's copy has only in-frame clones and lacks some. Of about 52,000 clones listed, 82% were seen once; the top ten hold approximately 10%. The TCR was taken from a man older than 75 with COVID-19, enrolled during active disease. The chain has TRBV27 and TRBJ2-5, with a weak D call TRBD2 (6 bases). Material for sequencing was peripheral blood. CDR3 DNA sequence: TGTGCCAGCAGTTTAAGCGGGTGGGGGGAGACCCAGTACTTC. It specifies CASSLSGWGETQYF.